This T cell receptor (beta chain) is from a study of T cells expressing NK-cell markers. A remark on this clonotype: Its specificity is unknown.

TCRdb reprocessed the 5' RACE reads and stores each CDR3 protein as one record, lacking DNA. The repertoire table contains 130,000 to 150,000 distinct CDR3 sequences. Germline assignment: CDR1 KGHDR and CDR2 SFDVKD. The CDR3 is 13 residues long. Whole-study findings and limits: Among CD8+ T cells from several donors, dominant NKG2C+ clonotypes accounted for roughly 1.0-7.0%.

Sequences were obtained from blood T cells: a sorted CD56 or NKG2C T cell subset, CD4+ or CD8+ T cells, or bulk PBMC T cells (not recorded which). The genes are TRBV24-1 and TRBJ2-5; TCRdb gives TRBD1 as the D gene, but with no DNA this cannot be confirmed. The receptor comes from a man younger than 35 in good health. CDR3 sequence reads: CATTDRDQETQYF.